This is a list of T cell receptor beta chains from one sample in a study of siplizumab effects on memory and regulatory T cells. Some clones are missing from TCRdb's copy, which holds only in-frame ones; the method was immunoSEQ multiplex PCR. Of approximately 100,000 clones in the sample, approximately 94% were seen once. Sample: Tregs sorted from blood. The source of these receptors is a human donor in good health. CDR3s include the opening cysteine and the closing phenylalanine or tryptophan. Each record gives: CDR3 DNA, CDR3 protein, CDR3 length, D gene, clone size, J gene, V gene. The D gene is left open where the match is weak. Clone size is not always given. Where it is, it says once, few, many or a class for expanded clones.

TGTGCCAGCAGAGCTCCCCGTACAGGGGTAAAGACCCAGTACTTC CASRAPRTGVKTQYF 15 TRBD1 . TRBJ2-5 TRBV6-1
TGTGCCAGCAGCATCGGCCGACTCGGAGCGGCGGGAACAGATACGCAGTATTTT CASSIGRLGAAGTDTQYF 18 . . TRBJ2-3 TRBV21-1
TGTGCCAGTACTGACAGCACCGGGTACACTGAAGCTTTCTTT CASTDSTGYTEAFF 14 . . TRBJ1-1 TRBV19
TGTGCCAGCAGCTTAGTGAACTATGGCTACACCTTC CASSLVNYGYTF 12 . . TRBJ1-2 TRBV7-9
TGCGCCAGCAGGATCCCGGGGGCGGAGGATAACTATGGCTACACCTTC CASRIPGAEDNYGYTF 16 . . TRBJ1-2 TRBV5-1
TGCAGCGTAGTAGCGGGAGTTTTCTACGAGCAGTACTTC CSVVAGVFYEQYF 13 TRBD2 . TRBJ2-7 TRBV29-1
TGTGCCAGCAGTTTATCTACCGGGGAGCTGTTTTTT CASSLSTGELFF 12 . . TRBJ2-2 TRBV28
TGCGCCAGCAGCGGGCCGGATTACACGAGGGGCGGCTACACCTTC CASSGPDYTRGGYTF 15 . . TRBJ1-2 TRBV5-1
TGTGCCAGCAGCTTAGCTAGCGGGAGGGGTACAGATACGCAGTATTTT CASSLASGRGTDTQYF 16 TRBD2 . TRBJ2-3 TRBV11-2
TGTGCCAGCTCACCGTCAGATACGCAGTATTTT CASSPSDTQYF 11 . . TRBJ2-3 TRBV18
TGTGCCAGCAGTGAAAAGGTGGGAAGGGGATCCTACAATGAGCAGTTCTTC CASSEKVGRGSYNEQFF 17 . . TRBJ2-1 TRBV2
TGTGCCAGCAGTTACTGGGGGGGGACGGGGGAAGCTTTCTTT CASSYWGGTGEAFF 14 . . TRBJ1-1 TRBV6-5
TGCGCCAGCAGCTTGGTTCGGGCACTAGCGGGAGCCTACGAGCAGTACTTC CASSLVRALAGAYEQYF 17 TRBD2 . TRBJ2-7 TRBV5-1
TGCAGCGTTCCCTACCAAGAGACCCAGTACTTC CSVPYQETQYF 11 . . TRBJ2-5 TRBV29-1
TGTGCCAGTAGTCTCAGGGGACGAGAAAAACTGTTTTTT CASSLRGREKLFF 13 . . TRBJ1-4 TRBV19
TGTGCCAGCAGAGAACCTGGACAGTCCCAAGAGACCCAGTACTTC CASREPGQSQETQYF 15 . once TRBJ2-5 TRBV5-4
TGCGCCAGCAGTGACGGGCCTCGCTCCTACAATGAGCAGTTCTTC CASSDGPRSYNEQFF 15 . . TRBJ2-1 TRBV10-2
TGTGCCAGCAGCAAAGAGAAAGGGGCCACCTACGAGCAGTACTTC CASSKEKGATYEQYF 15 . . TRBJ2-7 TRBV21-1
TGTGCCAGCAGCACTTCCTCCGGTCTTCGGGGAGGCTACACCTTC CASSTSSGLRGGYTF 15 . . TRBJ1-2 TRBV9
TGTGCCAGCAGTGCAGCGGACAGGCCCCAGCATTTT CASSAADRPQHF 12 . . TRBJ1-5 TRBV6-1
TGTGCCAGCAGCTTAGGCGGGGGCTACACCTTC CASSLGGGYTF 11 . few TRBJ1-2 TRBV7-9
TGCGCCAGCAGTTCCGGGGCGAGCGCCTACGAGCAGTACTTC CASSSGASAYEQYF 14 . . TRBJ2-7 TRBV5-1
TGCAGCGGCCAAACACTAGACTATGGCTACACCTTC CSGQTLDYGYTF 12 . . TRBJ1-2 TRBV29-1
TGTGCCAGCAGTTCCCGGACTAGCGCAGGGGAGCAGTACTTC CASSSRTSAGEQYF 14 TRBD2 . TRBJ2-7 TRBV2
TGTGCCAGCAGCCCCGGACTAGCGGGAGGGCCGTCCTACGAGCAGTACTTC CASSPGLAGGPSYEQYF 17 TRBD2 once TRBJ2-7 TRBV4-2
TGTGCCAGTAGTCCCCCCCGTGGGACAGGGGCCTACGAGCAGTACTTC CASSPPRGTGAYEQYF 16 TRBD1 . TRBJ2-7 TRBV19
TGTGCCAGCGGCCGGGACAGTACCTACGAGCAGTACTTC CASGRDSTYEQYF 13 TRBD1 . TRBJ2-7 TRBV28
TGTGCCAGCTCAGATCGGACAGGGACGCTTCAGCCCCAGCATTTT CASSDRTGTLQPQHF 15 TRBD1 . TRBJ1-5 TRBV18
TGCGCCAGCACTCCTAAATCATTCACAGATACGCAGTATTTT CASTPKSFTDTQYF 14 . . TRBJ2-3 TRBV5-1
TGTGCCAGCAGACCCGGTTCCGGGATCGGTGGCTACACCTTC CASRPGSGIGGYTF 14 . . TRBJ1-2 TRBV6-6
TGTGCCAGCAGCCTAGGGGGATCGAACACTGAAGCTTTCTTT CASSLGGSNTEAFF 14 . . TRBJ1-1 TRBV11-2
TGTGCCAGCAGTTACCAGACAGGGCTCGAGCAGTACTTC CASSYQTGLEQYF 13 TRBD1 . TRBJ2-7 TRBV6-5
TGCAGCGTTGTTGTTGGACGGGGAAGCTATGGCTACACCTTC CSVVVGRGSYGYTF 14 . once TRBJ1-2 TRBV29-1
TGCGCCAGCAATAGGGTAGGAGACAGGAGGACCGAGCAGTACTTC CASNRVGDRRTEQYF 15 . . TRBJ2-7 TRBV5-1